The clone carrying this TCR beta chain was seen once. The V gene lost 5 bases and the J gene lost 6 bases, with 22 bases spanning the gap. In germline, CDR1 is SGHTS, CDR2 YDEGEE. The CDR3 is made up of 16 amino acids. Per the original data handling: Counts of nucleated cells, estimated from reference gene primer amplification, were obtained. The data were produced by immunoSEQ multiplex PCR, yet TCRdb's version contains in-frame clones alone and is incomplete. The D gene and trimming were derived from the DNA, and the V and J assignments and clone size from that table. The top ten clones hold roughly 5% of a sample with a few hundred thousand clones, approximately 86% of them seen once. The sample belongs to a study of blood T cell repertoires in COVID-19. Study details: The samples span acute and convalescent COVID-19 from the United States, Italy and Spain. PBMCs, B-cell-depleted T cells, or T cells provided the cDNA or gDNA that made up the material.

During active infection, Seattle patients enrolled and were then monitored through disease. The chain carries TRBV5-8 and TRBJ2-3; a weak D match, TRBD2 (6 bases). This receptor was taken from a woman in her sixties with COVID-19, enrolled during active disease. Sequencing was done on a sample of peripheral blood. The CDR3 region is CASSPEGLASGDTQYF. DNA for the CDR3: TGTGCCAGCAGTCCGGAGGGGCTGGCGAGTGGCGATACGCAGTATTTT.